By share, the clone carrying this TCR beta chain counts as medium-sized. No antigen is known for it. This sample was included in a study of T-cell reconstitution after alpha-beta-depleted transplantation in children. Study outcomes and limitations: After transplant, at about two months, alpha-beta T cells were reportedly derived from several hundred expanded graft clones. Recipient T cells and thymic progenitors that survived gave rise to the high TCRbeta diversity observed at day 60 in some patients. One year post-transplant, T-cell counts and diversity were largely derived from T cells produced anew.

TCRbeta library construction was performed incorporating unique molecular identifiers. TCRdb processed the PCR reads anew with MiXCR; each CDR3 protein has one entry. The sample contains about 6,200 distinct CDR3 sequences, 14% to 15% of which appear only once. CDR3 size: 15 residues. After removal of 1 base from V and 8 bases from J, the junction contained 3 bases not matched to a gene. Germline V gene lookup returns CDR1 MGHRA and CDR2 YSYEKL. Sample: PBMCs, taken before TCRalphabeta/CD19-depleted stem cell transplant. This sequence was found in a boy younger than 18 with acute lymphoblastic leukemia, due to receive a stem cell transplant. The genes are TRBV4-1 and TRBJ1-4, with 11 positions matching TRBD1. The CDR3 nucleotides read TGCGCCAGCAGCCAAGGGGACAGGGGGGGAGAAAAACTGTTTTTT. The encoded protein is CASSQGDRGGEKLFF.